What follows describes a single T cell receptor beta chain. The data originate from a study of shared T cell receptors in the human thymus. The V and J ends lost 1 base and 3 bases respectively, with 13 bases between them. CDR3 length: 15 amino acids. Per germline, CDR1 PRHDT and CDR2 FYEKMQ (reference sequence). This table comes from immunoSEQ multiplex PCR, and its TCRdb copy is limited to in-frame clones, with some not included. The table has 600,000 to 900,000 clones, 80% to 90% seen once; the top ten hold around 0.01%. This sample also belongs to another study, concerning human thymus T cells. From that report: Biased V and J segment usage appeared in thymus and peripheral blood.

Sequenced sample: thymocytes. The receptor comes from a girl in the first two years of life with a congenital heart defect. The J gene is TRBJ2-7, the V gene TRBV13; D might be TRBD1 (5 bases). For the CDR3, the DNA is TGTGCCAGCAGCTTAGCTAAAGGGCAGGGCTACGAGCAGTACTTC. Translating gives CASSLAKGQGYEQYF.